The rows below give T cell receptor beta chains drawn from one sample of a study of shared clonotypes between healthy human individuals. The table came from immunoSEQ multiplex PCR; TCRdb's copy has only in-frame clones and leaves some out. The table lists hundreds of thousands of clones, around 73% of them singletons. Sequencing was carried out using memory CD4+ T cells sorted from blood. The receptors originated from a woman between 25 and 40 years old in good health. Both conserved end residues are part of each CDR3. D genes are given only for firm matches. Not every row has a clone size; where given, it reads once, few, many or a size class.

d_gene	v_gene	j_gene	abundance	CDR3nt	CDR3aa
.	TRBV18	TRBJ1-1	.	TGTGCCAGCTCACCCAAACAGCGAGATGAAGCTTTCTTT	CASSPKQRDEAFF
TRBD2	TRBV28	TRBJ2-7	.	TGTGCCAGCAGCCCGGGGGTAGCGGGAGCCCACGAGCAGTACTTC	CASSPGVAGAHEQYF
.	TRBV19	TRBJ2-3	.	TGTGCCAGTAGTGACACAGATACGCAGTATTTT	CASSDTDTQYF
.	TRBV5-1	TRBJ2-1	many	TGCGCCAGCAGCTTGTCTAGCCCATCCTACAATGAGCAGTTCTTC	CASSLSSPSYNEQFF
.	TRBV2	TRBJ1-5	.	TGTGCCAGAATGGACGGCGGTTATAGCAATCAGCCCCAGCATTTT	CARMDGGYSNQPQHF
.	TRBV4-2	TRBJ2-1	.	TGTGCCAGCAGCCAAGCCCGGGACCCTTACAATGAGCAGTTCTTC	CASSQARDPYNEQFF
TRBD1	TRBV5-1	TRBJ2-1	.	TGCGCCAGCAGCTTCGGACAGGAAAACAATGAGCAGTTCTTC	CASSFGQENNEQFF
.	TRBV2	TRBJ1-1	.	TGTGCCAGCAGGCGGGACGGGAGGAACACTGAAGCTTTCTTT	CASRRDGRNTEAFF
.	TRBV29-1	TRBJ1-2	.	TGCAGCGCTTCACAGGGTTCTTCCCATGGCTACACCTTC	CSASQGSSHGYTF
TRBD1	TRBV7-9	TRBJ1-4	few	TGTGCCAGCAGCCCGACAGGGTCCGGTGAAAAACTGTTTTTT	CASSPTGSGEKLFF
TRBD2	TRBV6-5	TRBJ2-1	.	TGTGCCAGCAGTTACATGAGGCTAGCGGGAAATAATGAGCAGTTCTTC	CASSYMRLAGNNEQFF
TRBD1	TRBV28	TRBJ1-2	.	TGTGCCAGCAGCGGGACAGGCCCCTATGGCTACACCTTC	CASSGTGPYGYTF
.	TRBV19	TRBJ1-2	.	TGTGCCAGTCATGGACAGATCGACTATGGCTACACCTTC	CASHGQIDYGYTF
TRBD2	TRBV18	TRBJ2-7	few	TGTGCCAGCTCACCTCCTAGCGGTTCCTACGAGCAGTACTTC	CASSPPSGSYEQYF
.	TRBV28	TRBJ2-3	.	TGTGCCAGCACCCCCGGGAGGGGGCGAGTGGTAGCTGATACGCAGTATTTT	CASTPGRGRVVADTQYF
.	TRBV19	TRBJ2-7	.	TGTGCCAGTAGCCGGGCCCTACTAGCTAACGAGCAGTACTTC	CASSRALLANEQYF
TRBD1	TRBV27	TRBJ2-5	.	TGTGCCAGCAAACAGGGGAGACAAGAGACCCAGTACTTC	CASKQGRQETQYF
.	TRBV19	TRBJ1-1	.	TGTGCCAGTAGTACACAGGGAGGCACTGAAGCTTTCTTT	CASSTQGGTEAFF
.	TRBV28	TRBJ1-1	.	TGTGCCAGCAGTTTCCCGACTTTCCTGGGTGAAGCTTTCTTT	CASSFPTFLGEAFF
TRBD1	TRBV5-4	TRBJ2-7	.	TGTGCCAGCAGGGGGGGACAGGGACCGCTCTACGAGCAGTACTTC	CASRGGQGPLYEQYF
TRBD1	TRBV5-1	TRBJ1-1	few	TGCGCCAGCAGCTTTGGACAGGTTACTGAAGCTTTCTTT	CASSFGQVTEAFF
.	TRBV13	TRBJ2-3	.	TGTGCCAGCAGCTTAGAAGTGGGGGCAGACAAGACTAGCACAGATACGCAGTATTTT	CASSLEVGADKTSTDTQYF
.	TRBV7-2	TRBJ2-2	.	TGTGCCAGCAGCCCCTTTATGGGGGGCACCGGGGAGCTGTTTTTT	CASSPFMGGTGELFF
TRBD2	TRBV6-1	TRBJ2-1	.	TGTGCCAGCAGTGAATTTGCGGGAGGCCCGACTATATACAATGAGCAGTTCTTC	CASSEFAGGPTIYNEQFF
.	TRBV2	TRBJ1-4	.	TGTGCCAGCAGTGATATGTCGCCAGGGATGTCTGAAAAACTGTTTTTT	CASSDMSPGMSEKLFF
.	TRBV5-4	TRBJ2-1	once	TGTGCCAGCAGCACTCCGGCTGAGCAGTTCTTC	CASSTPAEQFF
.	TRBV5-8	TRBJ2-3	.	TGTGCCAGCAGCTGGGGCATGAGCACAGATACGCAGTATTTT	CASSWGMSTDTQYF
TRBD2	TRBV27	TRBJ2-2	.	TGTGCCAGCAGATATAGCGGGAGTAACACCGGGGAGCTGTTTTTT	CASRYSGSNTGELFF
.	TRBV23-1	TRBJ2-7	.	TGCGCCAGCAGTCAATTCGACAGCGGAGTGGCAAGTGATTACGAGCAGTACTTC	CASSQFDSGVASDYEQYF
.	TRBV19	TRBJ2-7	.	TGTGCCAGTAGTACCCGGGACGGCACCTACGAGCAGTACTTC	CASSTRDGTYEQYF
TRBD2	TRBV9	TRBJ2-2	.	TGTGCCAGCAGCCCTGGTGATAGCGGGAGGAGTAGTGAGGCCGGGGAGCTGTTTTTT	CASSPGDSGRSSEAGELFF
TRBD1	TRBV7-9	TRBJ1-4	.	TGTGCCAGCGCCGAGGGACAGGGTAATGAAAAACTGTTTTTT	CASAEGQGNEKLFF
.	TRBV2	TRBJ2-1	.	TGTGCCAGCAGTGAAGGGCCGTTGTGGGGCGAGCAGTTCTTC	CASSEGPLWGEQFF